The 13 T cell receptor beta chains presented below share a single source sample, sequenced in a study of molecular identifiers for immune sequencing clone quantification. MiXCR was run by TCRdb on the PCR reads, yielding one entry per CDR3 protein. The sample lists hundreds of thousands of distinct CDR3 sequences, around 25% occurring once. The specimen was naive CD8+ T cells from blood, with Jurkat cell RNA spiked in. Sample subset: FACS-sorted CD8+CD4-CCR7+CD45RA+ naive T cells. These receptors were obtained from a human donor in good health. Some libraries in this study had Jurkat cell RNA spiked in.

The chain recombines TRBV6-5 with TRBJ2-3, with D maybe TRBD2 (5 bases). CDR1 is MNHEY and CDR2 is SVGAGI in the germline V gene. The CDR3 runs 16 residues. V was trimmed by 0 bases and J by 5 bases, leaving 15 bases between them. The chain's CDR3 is CASSYSEGGRGDTQYF. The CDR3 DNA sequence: TGTGCCAGCAGTTACTCGGAAGGCGGCCGGGGAGATACGCAGTATTTT.

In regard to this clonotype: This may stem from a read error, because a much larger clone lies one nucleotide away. CDR3 coding DNA: TGTGCCAGCAGTTACGAGATCCCAGAACAGGGACAGCCCCCGCATTTT. It encodes CASSYEIPEQGQPPHF. V is TRBV6-5 and J is TRBJ1-5; TRBD1 matches 7 bases. Looked up from germline, CDR1 is MNHEY and CDR2 is SVGAGI. This CDR3 has 16 residues.

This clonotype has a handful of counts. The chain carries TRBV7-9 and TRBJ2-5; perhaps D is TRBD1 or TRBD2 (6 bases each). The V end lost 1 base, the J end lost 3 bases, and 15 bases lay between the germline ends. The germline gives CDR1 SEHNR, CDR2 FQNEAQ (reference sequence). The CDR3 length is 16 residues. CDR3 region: CASSLGLFGGEETQYF. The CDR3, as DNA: TGTGCCAGCAGCTTAGGGCTATTCGGGGGCGAAGAGACCCAGTACTTC.

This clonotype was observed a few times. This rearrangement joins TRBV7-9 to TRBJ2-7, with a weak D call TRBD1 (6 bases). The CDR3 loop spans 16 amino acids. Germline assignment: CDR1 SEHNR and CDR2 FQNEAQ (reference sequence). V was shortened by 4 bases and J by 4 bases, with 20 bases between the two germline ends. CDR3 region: CASSSPRDKGWYEQYF. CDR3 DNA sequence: TGTGCCAGCAGCTCGCCACGGGACAAGGGGTGGTACGAGCAGTACTTC.

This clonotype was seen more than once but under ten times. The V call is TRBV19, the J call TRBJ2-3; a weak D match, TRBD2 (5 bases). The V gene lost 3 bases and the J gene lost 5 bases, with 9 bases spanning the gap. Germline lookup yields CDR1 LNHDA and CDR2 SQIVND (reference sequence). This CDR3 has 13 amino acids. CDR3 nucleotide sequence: TGTGCCAGTAGTATCTTGGACTTAGATACGCAGTATTTT. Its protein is CASSILDLDTQYF. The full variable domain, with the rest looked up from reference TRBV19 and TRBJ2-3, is DGGITQSPKYLFRKEGQNVTLSCEQNLNHDAMYWYRQDPGQGLRLIYYSQIVNDFQKGDIAEGYSVSREKKESFPLTVTSAQKNPTAFYLCASSILDLDTQYFGPGTRLTVL.

CDR3: CASRSSGGTPEAFF. The CDR3 DNA reads as TGTGCCTCCCGGTCCTCCGGGGGGACCCCTGAAGCTTTCTTT. The chain recombines TRBV28 with TRBJ1-1; weak D call: TRBD1 (5 bases). Trimming removed 11 bases at V and 6 bases at J, with 22 bases between. Germline V gene sequence: CDR1 MDHEN, CDR2 SYDVKM. The CDR3 has 14 residues.

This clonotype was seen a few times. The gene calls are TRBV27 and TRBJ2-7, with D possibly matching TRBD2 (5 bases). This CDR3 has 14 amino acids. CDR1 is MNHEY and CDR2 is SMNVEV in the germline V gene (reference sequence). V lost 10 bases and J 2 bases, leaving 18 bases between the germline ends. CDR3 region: CATREAVPPYEQYF. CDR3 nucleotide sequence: TGTGCCACGAGGGAAGCGGTACCCCCCTACGAGCAGTACTTC.

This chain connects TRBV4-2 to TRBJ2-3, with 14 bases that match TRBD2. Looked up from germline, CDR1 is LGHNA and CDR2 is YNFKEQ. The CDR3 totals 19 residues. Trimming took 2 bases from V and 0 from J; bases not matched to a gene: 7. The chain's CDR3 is CASSQPGTSGSISTDTQYF. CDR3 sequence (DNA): TGTGCCAGCAGCCAACCTGGGACTAGCGGGAGCATTAGCACAGATACGCAGTATTTT.

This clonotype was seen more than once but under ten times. Here the CDR3 DNA reads TGCGCCAGCAGCCACTCGGGGACCTACGAGCAGTACTTC. This translates into CASSHSGTYEQYF. The gene calls are TRBV4-1 and TRBJ2-7, with a possible D match to TRBD2 (5 bases). CDR1 is MGHRA and CDR2 is YSYEKL in the germline V gene. Trimming shortened V by 3 bases and J by 2 bases, and 8 bases separated the two germline ends. The CDR3 has 13 amino acids.

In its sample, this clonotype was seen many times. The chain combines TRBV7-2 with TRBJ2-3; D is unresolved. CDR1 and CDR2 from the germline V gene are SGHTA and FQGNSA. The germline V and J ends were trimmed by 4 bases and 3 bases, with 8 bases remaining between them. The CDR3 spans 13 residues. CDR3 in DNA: TGTGCCAGCAGCTCACCGACTACAGATACGCAGTATTTT. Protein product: CASSSPTTDTQYF.

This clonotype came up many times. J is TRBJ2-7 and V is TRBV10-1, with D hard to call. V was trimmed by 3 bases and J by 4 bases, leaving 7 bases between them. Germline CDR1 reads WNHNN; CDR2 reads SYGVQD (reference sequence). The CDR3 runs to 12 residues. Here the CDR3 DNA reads TGCGCCAGCAGTGAAGGCCTTTACGAGCAGTACTTC. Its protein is CASSEGLYEQYF.

In nucleotides, the CDR3 is TGTGCCAGCAGCCCTACTTACCCTGGAGGGCGGACTGAAGCTTTCTTT. This sequence encodes CASSPTYPGGRTEAFF. The chain uses TRBV9 and TRBJ1-1; D remains ambiguous. The CDR3 covers 16 residues. The germline V gene has CDR1 SGDLS and CDR2 YYNGEE. Trimming removed 4 bases at V and 5 bases at J, with 21 bases between.

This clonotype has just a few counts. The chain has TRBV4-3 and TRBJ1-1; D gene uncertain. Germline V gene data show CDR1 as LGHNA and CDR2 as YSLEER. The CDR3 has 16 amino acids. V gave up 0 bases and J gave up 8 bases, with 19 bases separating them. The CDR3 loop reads CASSQDFGLSTTEAFF. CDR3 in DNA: TGCGCCAGCAGCCAAGATTTTGGCCTCTCGACAACCGAAGCTTTCTTT.